The 20 T cell receptor beta chains below come from one sample, sequenced in a study of cytomegalovirus exposure and HLA in healthy donors. The PCR ran on 60 Vbeta and 13 Jbeta primers. TCRdb's table, derived via immunoSEQ multiplex PCR, lists solely in-frame clones and lacks some. In the table there are about 160,000 clones, roughly 80% of which are singletons. Input material: PBMCs. The receptor source for this set is a male donor in good health and CMV-seronegative.

V usage is TRBV6-1 and J usage is TRBJ2-3; TRBD1 matches 7 bases. Germline values: CDR1 MNHNS, CDR2 SASEGT. With V trimmed by 6 bases and J by 4 bases, 4 bases remained unmatched. This CDR3 has 13 amino acids. CDR3 region: CASRLQGPDTQYF. The CDR3 DNA is TGTGCCAGCAGACTACAGGGGCCAGATACGCAGTATTTT.

V usage is TRBV6-5 and J usage is TRBJ2-4, with D maybe TRBD2 (6 bases). CDR3 length: 15 residues. Germline V CDR1 and CDR2: MNHEY, SVGAGI. V lost 8 bases to trimming and J lost 8 bases, with 22 bases between them. In DNA, the CDR3 is TGTGCCAGCGGTCGATCCACCGTGCCGGGGGACATTCAGTACTTC. Translating it yields CASGRSTVPGDIQYF.

This clone occurred a few times. The chain uses TRBV15 and TRBJ1-2; D is possibly TRBD1 (5 bases). Deletions cut 0 bases from V and 4 bases from J, with 9 bases between. The V gene's germline CDR1 is LNHNV and CDR2 YYDKDF (reference sequence). The CDR3 covers 14 residues. CDR3 nucleotides: TGTGCCACCAGCAGAGATCGGCAGGGCTATGGCTACACCTTC. It is translated as CATSRDRQGYGYTF.

This clone was seen a few times. This chain links TRBV7-6 with TRBJ1-6, with D unclear. The CDR3 contains 17 residues. The germline V and J ends were trimmed by 2 bases and 0 bases, with 11 bases remaining between them. Germline V gives CDR1 SGHVS, CDR2 FNYEAQ. This chain's CDR3 is CASSLTPPSSYNSPLHF. CDR3 bases: TGTGCCAGCAGCTTAACTCCCCCGAGCTCCTATAATTCACCCCTCCACTTT.

V gene TRBV23-1 combines with J gene TRBJ2-7, with 7 nucleotides matching TRBD2. TRBV23-1 is flagged as an ORF with uncertain function. V shed 2 bases, J shed 2 bases, and the junction held 6 bases outside the gene matches. The CDR3 is made up of 15 amino acids. The CDR3 protein is CASSQTAGVPYEQYF. CDR3 sequence (DNA): TGCGCCAGCAGTCAAACGGCGGGAGTCCCCTACGAGCAGTACTTC.

This clone occurred a few times. This chain connects TRBV10-3 to TRBJ2-3, with 9 bases fitting TRBD2. Germline trimming cut 4 bases from V and 3 bases from J; bases unmatched to any gene: 2. There are 14 residues in the CDR3. The V gene's germline CDR1 is ENHRY and CDR2 SYGVKD. The chain's CDR3 is CAISAAGGTDTQYF. CDR3 DNA: TGTGCCATCAGTGCTGCGGGAGGGACAGATACGCAGTATTTT.

This clone was observed a few times. The gene calls are TRBV5-1 and TRBJ1-2, with 7 positions matching TRBD1. CDR1 is SGHRS, CDR2 YFSETQ, per germline. CDR3 length: 15 residues. With V trimmed by 0 bases and J by 1 base, 3 bases remained unmatched. This CDR3 reads CASSLDPGGNYGYTF. The CDR3 DNA sequence: TGCGCCAGCAGCTTGGATCCAGGGGGTAACTATGGCTACACCTTC.

As to this clone: Other DNA sequences in this specimen translate into the identical CDR3. The V and J genes are TRBV27 and TRBJ1-2, with D possibly TRBD1 on 6 matching bases. The V end lost 4 bases, the J end lost 4 bases, and 13 bases lay between the germline ends. The CDR3 is 14 residues long. Germline V gene sequence: CDR1 MNHEY, CDR2 SMNVEV (reference sequence). Here the CDR3 reads CASSWGGPSYGYTF. CDR3 nucleotide sequence: TGTGCCAGCAGTTGGGGGGGCCCATCCTATGGCTACACCTTC.

The V and J genes are TRBV11-2 and TRBJ1-1; weak D call: TRBD1 (6 bases). Germline V CDR1 and CDR2: SGHAT, FQNNGV. This CDR3 spans 13 amino acids. Deletions cut 3 bases from V and 5 bases from J, with 10 bases between. CDR3 loop: CASSFSGETEAFF. For the CDR3, the DNA is TGTGCCAGCAGCTTCTCAGGGGAAACTGAAGCTTTCTTT.

The chain employs TRBV6-1 and TRBJ1-2; unclear D gene. Per the germline V gene, CDR1 is MNHNS and CDR2 is SASEGT. V lost 1 base and J lost 5, with 8 bases in between. This CDR3 is built from 13 residues. The CDR3 here is CASSEGGFYGYTF. The CDR3, as DNA: TGTGCCAGCAGTGAAGGAGGATTTTATGGCTACACCTTC.

V and J are TRBV7-2 and TRBJ2-5, with TRBD2 identical over 11 bases. In germline, CDR1 is SGHTA, CDR2 FQGNSA. Trimming cost V 5 bases and J 5 bases; bases outside gene matches: 4. The CDR3 spans 14 residues. The CDR3 DNA reads as TGTGCCAGCAGCCAGATAGCGGGAGGGGAGACCCAGTACTTC. Its translation is CASSQIAGGETQYF. The complete variable domain, with remaining parts taken from reference TRBV7-2 and TRBJ2-5, reads GAGVSQSPSNKVTEKGKDVELRCDPISGHTALYWYRQSLGQGLEFLIYFQGNSAPDKSGLPSDRFSAERTGGSVSTLTIQRTQQEDSAVYLCASSQIAGGETQYFGPGTRLLVL.

This chain's CDR3 is CATDRGKSSLNEQFF. The CDR3 DNA reads TGTGCCACGGACAGGGGGAAATCATCCCTGAATGAGCAGTTCTTC. The genes are TRBV5-5 and TRBJ2-1; TRBD1 agrees at 10 bases. There are 15 residues in the CDR3. V lost 9 bases, J lost 7 bases, and 13 bases stayed unmatched. CDR1 SGHKS and CDR2 YYEKEE come from the germline V gene (reference sequence).

The rearrangement uses TRBV19 and TRBJ2-7; 7 bases map to TRBD1. Trimming took 10 bases from V and 3 from J; bases not matched to a gene: 6. Germline V CDR1 and CDR2: LNHDA, SQIVND (reference sequence). CDR3 size: 12 residues. The CDR3 DNA is TGTGCCAACGGACAGGCGATCTACGAGCAGTACTTC. Translation gives CANGQAIYEQYF. Combining the CDR3 with reference TRBV19 and TRBJ2-7 gives the whole variable domain DGGITQSPKYLFRKEGQNVTLSCEQNLNHDAMYWYRQDPGQGLRLIYYSQIVNDFQKGDIAEGYSVSREKKESFPLTVTSAQKNPTAFYLCANGQAIYEQYFGPGTRLTVT.

This clone showed up just a few times. The V and J genes are TRBV2 and TRBJ1-2, with TRBD1 as a possible D gene (5 bases). The germline V gene encodes CDR1 SNHLY and CDR2 FYNNEI. Deletions cut 7 bases from V and 7 bases from J, with 19 bases between. This CDR3 region has 14 residues. The CDR3 DNA is TGTGCCAGCAAAGGGGAGGGTCAGGTGCGTGGCTACACCTTC. This sequence encodes CASKGEGQVRGYTF.

V gene TRBV29-1 combines with J gene TRBJ1-1, with TRBD1 as a possible D gene (6 bases). V lost 7 bases and J 2 bases, leaving 14 bases between the germline ends. Germline V CDR1 and CDR2: SQVTM, ANQGSEA. CDR3 size: 13 residues. The CDR3 DNA is TGCAGCGCCGGGGACACTTACAACACTGAAGCTTTCTTT. Protein: CSAGDTYNTEAFF. Full variable domain (outside the CDR3, taken from reference TRBV29-1 and TRBJ1-1): SAVISQKPSRDICQRGTSLTIQCQVDSQVTMMFWYRQQPGQSLTLIATANQGSEATYESGFVIDKFPISRPNLTFSTLTVSNMSPEDSSIYLCSAGDTYNTEAFFGQGTRLTVV.

V is TRBV11-2 and J is TRBJ2-3; 7 nucleotides align to TRBD2. Germline values: CDR1 SGHAT, CDR2 FQNNGV. The CDR3 runs 15 residues. J lost 4 bases, V lost 5 bases, and 9 bases had no gene match. The CDR3 reads CASSPRKGRADTQYF. CDR3 bases: TGTGCCAGCAGCCCCCGAAAAGGGAGGGCAGATACGCAGTATTTT.

The chain has TRBV6-6 and TRBJ1-6, with TRBD1 matching 8 bases. The V segment lost 6 bases and the J segment 7 bases; nucleotides outside the gene matches: 8. This CDR3 is built from 15 residues. Germline V gives CDR1 MNHNY, CDR2 SVGAGI (reference sequence). CDR3 amino acids: CASSPVGTGNSPLHF. The CDR3 nucleotides read TGTGCCAGCAGCCCCGTGGGGACAGGAAATTCACCCCTCCACTTT.

The sample holds a few counts of this clone. The rearrangement joins TRBV4-2 to TRBJ1-4; a weak D match, TRBD1 (6 bases). With 4 bases removed from V and 3 bases from J, the gap between germline ends came to 12 bases. This CDR3 contains 15 residues. Per the germline V gene, CDR1 is LGHNA and CDR2 is YNFKEQ. The CDR3 nucleotides are TGTGCCAGCAGCCCACAGGGTGGGTCTAATGAAAAACTGTTTTTT. The encoded protein is CASSPQGGSNEKLFF.

The chain uses TRBV21-1 and TRBJ2-7; TRBD2, the table's D call, lacks a check against the DNA. TRBV21-1 is tagged as a pseudogene. CDR3 length: 18 amino acids. The CDR3 loop reads CASSTRRTSGRVSYEQYF. In DNA form, the CDR3 reads TGTGCCAGCAGCACCCGAAGGACTAGCGGGAGGGTAAGCTACGAGCAGTACTTC.

The V call is TRBV20-1, the J call TRBJ2-2; D is uncertain. This CDR3 contains 11 residues. V was shortened by 6 bases and J by 0 bases, with 2 bases between the two germline ends. Germline assignment: CDR1 DFQATT and CDR2 SNEGSKA (reference sequence). CDR3 protein: CSATNTGELFF. The CDR3, as DNA: TGCAGTGCCACGAACACCGGGGAGCTGTTTTTT.